This T cell receptor beta chain is drawn from a study of response to subunit inactivated influenza vaccine. Broader study findings: The authors put forward the suggestion that each seasonal influenza vaccination may bring in only a limited number of new T cells.

TCRdb independently ran MiXCR on the RT-PCR reads; one entry per CDR3 protein. Counted here are fewer than 600,000 distinct CDR3 sequences, around 7.7% occurring once; the ten biggest clones make up roughly 13%. V shed 3 bases and J 6 bases; nucleotides not matched to a gene: 3. Germline CDR1 reads KGHDR; CDR2 reads SFDVKD. The CDR3 has 14 amino acids. As to this clonotype: Its antigen is unknown.

This material consisted of PBMCs from blood, taken less than 30 months after vaccination. This rearrangement joins TRBV24-1 to TRBJ2-1, with TRBD2 matching over 8 bases. The TCR sequence derives from a man between 45 and 75 years old who received an inactivated influenza vaccine. Here the CDR3 DNA reads TGTGCCACCAGTGATCCCCGGGGGGGCAATGAGCAGTTCTTC. Amino acids: CATSDPRGGNEQFF.